What follows are 9 T cell receptor beta chains derived from one specimen sequenced in a study of T-cell memory formation after mild COVID-19. TCRdb ran MiXCR on the 5' RACE reads and lists one entry per CDR3 protein. The sample includes 470,000 or so distinct CDR3 sequences, 20% to 25% seen only once; the top ten take around 13%. Sequenced input: PBMCs or a T cell subset sorted from them (not recorded which). The source of these receptors is an adult woman who had mild COVID-19 (a few samples of this study predate the infection). Cell type and time point are not known.

This clonotype was observed a few times. The gene calls are TRBV6-2 or TRBV6-3 and TRBJ1-1; D gene uncertain. The CDR3 totals 13 residues. Germline values: CDR1 MNHEY, CDR2 SVGEGT. The V and J ends lost 0 bases and 9 bases respectively, with 11 bases between them. The CDR3 bases are TGTGCCAGCAGTTACTCGGTAGGGTTAAAAGCTTTCTTT. Translating it yields CASSYSVGLKAFF.

V usage is TRBV24-1 and J usage is TRBJ1-4, with D tentatively TRBD1 (6 bases). Germline lookup yields CDR1 KGHDR and CDR2 SFDVKD. V lost 2 bases to trimming and J lost 3 bases, with 12 bases between them. The CDR3 totals 16 residues. CDR3 sequence reads: CATSDSRTVPNEKLFF. The CDR3 DNA sequence: TGTGCCACCAGTGATTCCCGGACAGTTCCTAATGAAAAACTGTTTTTT.

This clonotype turned up a few times. This chain links TRBV3-1 with TRBJ2-2, with 9 bases that match TRBD1. The V gene's germline CDR1 is LGHDT and CDR2 YNNKEL (reference sequence). This CDR3 is 18 amino acids long. The V gene end was trimmed by 3 bases and the J gene end by 0 bases; junction bases not matched to a gene: 8. The CDR3 is CASSHRLDRGTNTGELFF. For the CDR3, the DNA is TGTGCCAGCAGCCACCGCCTAGACAGGGGGACGAACACCGGGGAGCTGTTTTTT.

This chain uses TRBV9 with TRBJ2-1, with D perhaps TRBD2 (6 bases). The V gene's germline CDR1 is SGDLS and CDR2 YYNGEE. CDR3 size: 16 residues. Trimming left V 4 bases short and J 1 base short, with 15 bases between. For the CDR3, the DNA is TGTGCCAGCAGCCCCCCCGCGGGGACGTCCTACAATGAGCAGTTCTTC. It codes for CASSPPAGTSYNEQFF.

This clonotype has just a few counts. The CDR3 spells CASSGGGSPLHF. CDR3 in DNA: TGTGCCAGCAGCGGCGGAGGGTCACCCCTCCACTTT. This sequence joins TRBV5-6 and TRBJ1-6; no reliable D call. Germline CDR1 and CDR2: SGHDT and YYEEEE. The CDR3 has 12 residues. The V gene lost 4 bases and the J gene lost 10 bases, with 9 bases spanning the gap.

The chain joins TRBV6-5 to TRBJ2-6, with TRBD1 identical over 9 bases. The length of the CDR3 is 18 residues. Germline V gene data show CDR1 as MNHEY and CDR2 as SVGAGI. The ends lost 2 bases at V and 2 bases at J; junction bases unmatched: 7. This CDR3 reads CASSYGQRQGAGANVLTF. CDR3 bases: TGTGCCAGCAGTTACGGACAGCGACAGGGGGCTGGGGCCAACGTCCTGACTTTC.

The chain couples TRBV7-6 to TRBJ1-6; the D is unclear. Germline V gene lookup returns CDR1 SGHVS and CDR2 FNYEAQ. V lost 5 bases and J 7 bases, leaving 15 bases between the germline ends. The CDR3 contains 15 residues. In nucleotides, the CDR3 is TGTGCCAGCAGCCCCGGGAGATCGAGCAATTCACCCCTCCACTTT. This sequence encodes CASSPGRSSNSPLHF.

The V and J genes are TRBV5-1 and TRBJ2-3; D possibly corresponds to TRBD2 (5 bases). The germline V and J ends were trimmed by 0 bases and 2 bases, with 13 bases remaining between them. Germline-derived CDR1 and CDR2 are SGHRS and YFSETQ. CDR3 length: 16 amino acids. In DNA, the CDR3 is TGCGCCAGCAGCTTGGATCCGGGAACACCCACAGATACGCAGTATTTT. Its translation: CASSLDPGTPTDTQYF.

V and J are TRBV5-1 and TRBJ2-7; unclear D gene. The CDR3 extends over 13 amino acids. V lost 0 bases to trimming and J lost 5 bases, with 9 bases between them. Germline CDR1 is SGHRS and CDR2 is YFSETQ. CDR3 bases: TGCGCCAGCAGCTTGGCGCGTATCGACGAGCAGTACTTC. Protein sequence: CASSLARIDEQYF.